This T cell receptor beta chain was documented in a study of response to subunit inactivated influenza vaccine. In TCRdb, the RT-PCR reads were re-called with MiXCR into one record per CDR3 protein. Of a few hundred thousand distinct CDR3 sequences listed, about 20% are singletons. Whole-study results and caveats: Only a handful of new T cells, the authors suggested, are recruited with each seasonal influenza vaccination.

Germline lookup yields CDR1 GTSNPN and CDR2 SVGIG (reference sequence). V lost 4 bases, J lost 8 bases, and 7 bases stayed unmatched. The CDR3 has 12 residues. Worth noting for this clonotype: The antigen is undetermined.

This chain connects TRBV30 to TRBJ1-2; 7 bases line up with TRBD1. The origin of this receptor is a man between 50 and 75 years old who received an inactivated influenza vaccine. The sample in question was PBMCs from blood, obtained about 19 months after vaccination. CDR3 nucleotides: TGTGCCTGGACTAGATACAGGGGCGGCTACACCTTC. Translation: CAWTRYRGGYTF.